Following are 5 T cell receptor beta chains from one sample sequenced in a study of blood T cells in healthy people across ages. A second PCR, run for about 7 to 11 cycles, used a sample-barcoded 5' primer plus a J-beta primer mix. TCRdb re-called the 5' RACE reads with MiXCR, one entry per CDR3 protein. Seen here are about 1.4 million distinct CDR3 sequences, roughly 60% observed once, and the top ten hold roughly 6.3%. Sequenced: blood. The receptors come from a man younger than 30 in good health.

The chain uses TRBV14 and TRBJ2-3; a weak D match, TRBD2 (6 bases). V lost 5 bases, J lost 2 bases, and 17 bases lay in between. Germline CDR1 SGHDN, CDR2 FVKESK. CDR3 length equals 16 residues. CDR3 amino acids: CASSTDSGLNTDTQYF. Written as DNA, the CDR3 is TGTGCCAGCAGCACAGACTCGGGACTGAACACAGATACGCAGTATTTT.

This clonotype was counted between two and nine times. This rearrangement joins TRBV18 to TRBJ2-5; D gene ambiguous. V was cut by 3 bases and J by 0 bases, with 11 bases left in between. The germline V gene encodes CDR1 KGHSH and CDR2 LQKENI. This CDR3 has 15 residues. CDR3 DNA sequence: TGTGCCAGCTCACCCTGGAGACGGAACCAAGAGACCCAGTACTTC. Amino acids: CASSPWRRNQETQYF.

The rearrangement links TRBV20-1 to TRBJ2-5; D is possibly TRBD2 (5 bases). The CDR3 spans 11 residues. The germline V gene has CDR1 DFQATT and CDR2 SNEGSKA (reference sequence). The CDR3 DNA sequence: TGCAGCCAGAGAGCGGAAGAGACCCAGTACTTC. Amino acids: CSQRAEETQYF.

The chain carries TRBV4-1 and TRBJ1-1; the D gene is possibly TRBD1 (6 bases). Germline V gene sequence: CDR1 MGHRA, CDR2 YSYEKL. The CDR3 has 15 residues. Trimming left V 1 base short and J 8 bases short, with 17 bases between. The CDR3 DNA is TGCGCCAGCAGCCAAGTGGTACAGGGTCGTGCCGAAGCTTTCTTT. This encodes CASSQVVQGRAEAFF.

The rearrangement uses TRBV10-1 and TRBJ1-1; no reliable D call. This CDR3 is built from 11 residues. Looked up from germline, CDR1 is WNHNN and CDR2 is SYGVQD (reference sequence). Between the trimmed V and J ends, which lost 3 bases and 6 bases, there was a span of 5 bases. The CDR3 loop is CASSDGAEAFF. The CDR3 DNA is TGCGCCAGCAGTGACGGGGCTGAAGCTTTCTTT.